The next 26 T cell receptor beta chains were all read from a single sample in a study of PD-L1 blockade in urothelial cancer. Clones were read by immunoSEQ multiplex PCR, and TCRdb kept only the in-frame ones, dropping some. The sample gives 30,000 to 45,000 clones, around 80% of which show up once; about a sixth is in the top ten. Sequenced here: PBMCs, sampled around atezolizumab (anti-PD-L1) treatment. The receptors were gathered from a man aged 55 to 70 with urothelial cancer.

This clone was counted once. The chain recombines TRBV7-9 with TRBJ1-4; the match to TRBD1 covers 9 bases. Germline assignment: CDR1 SEHNR and CDR2 FQNEAQ (reference sequence). The CDR3 loop spans 17 amino acids. The V gene end was trimmed by 1 base and the J gene end by 8 bases; junction bases not matched to a gene: 11. The CDR3 DNA is TGTGCCAGCAGCTTAGAATGGCGCCGGGACAGGGTGGAAAAACTGTTTTTT. Translation gives CASSLEWRRDRVEKLFF.

This chain uses TRBV4-3 with TRBJ2-5, with 8 bases aligning to TRBD2. The J segment lost 7 bases and the V segment lost 0 bases, leaving 13 bases of the junction unmatched. Germline V gene lookup returns CDR1 LGHNA and CDR2 YSLEER. The CDR3 has 17 amino acids. CDR3 sequence (DNA): TGCGCCAGCAGCCAAGACATCGGACTAGCCCCCTGGGGGACCCAGTACTTC. It specifies CASSQDIGLAPWGTQYF.

This clone was observed a handful of times. The chain combines TRBV5-4 with TRBJ2-4, with D tentatively TRBD1 (5 bases). CDR1 SGHNT and CDR2 YYREEE come from the germline V gene (reference sequence). V was cut by 0 bases and J by 7 bases, with 17 bases left in between. The CDR3 spans 16 residues. CDR3 bases: TGTGCCAGCAGCTTGGGGGTCAGGGCGGTAGGGAACATTCAGTACTTC. It encodes CASSLGVRAVGNIQYF.

The chain uses TRBV20-1 and TRBJ2-3; D remains ambiguous. This CDR3 is 11 amino acids long. Trimming removed 5 bases from V and 3 bases from J, with 6 bases in between. CDR1 and CDR2 from the germline V gene are DFQATT and SNEGSKA (reference sequence). The CDR3 loop reads CSAGWTDTQYF. The CDR3 region has the DNA TGCAGTGCTGGCTGGACAGATACGCAGTATTTT.

This chain uses TRBV7-6 with TRBJ2-3; TRBD2 matches at 11 bases. The V gene end was trimmed by 1 base and the J gene end by 0 bases; junction bases not matched to a gene: 12. CDR3 length equals 20 residues. Germline assignment: CDR1 SGHVS and CDR2 FNYEAQ. The CDR3 protein is CASSLVGTSGSWGSTDTQYF. As DNA, the CDR3 is TGTGCCAGCAGCTTAGTCGGAACTAGCGGGAGTTGGGGGAGCACAGATACGCAGTATTTT.

V gene TRBV7-2 combines with J gene TRBJ2-3; 10 bases match TRBD2. CDR1 is SGHTA and CDR2 is FQGNSA in the germline V gene. The V segment lost 4 bases and the J segment 0 bases; nucleotides outside the gene matches: 4. This CDR3 spans 16 amino acids. This CDR3 is CASSYGTSASTDTQYF. DNA for the CDR3: TGTGCCAGCAGCTACGGGACTAGCGCAAGCACAGATACGCAGTATTTT. Drawing the rest from reference TRBV7-2 and TRBJ2-3, the complete variable domain is GAGVSQSPSNKVTEKGKDVELRCDPISGHTALYWYRQSLGQGLEFLIYFQGNSAPDKSGLPSDRFSAERTGGSVSTLTIQRTQQEDSAVYLCASSYGTSASTDTQYFGPGTRLTVL.

V and J are TRBV10-3 and TRBJ2-7; 10 bases map to TRBD1. The CDR3 is made up of 11 amino acids. Germline values: CDR1 ENHRY, CDR2 SYGVKD. For the CDR3, the DNA is TGTGCACTTTGGACAGGGGGCGAGCAGTACTTC. It encodes CALWTGGEQYF.

The chain is built from TRBV7-9 and TRBJ2-7; maybe TRBD2 (6 bases). This CDR3 is 15 amino acids long. Germline V gives CDR1 SEHNR, CDR2 FQNEAQ (reference sequence). Trimming removed 3 bases at V and 2 bases at J, with 14 bases between. CDR3 DNA: TGTGCCAGCAGCTTTTTGGGAGGTTTTCCCTACGAGCAGTACTTC. This gives the protein CASSFLGGFPYEQYF.

The chain recombines TRBV6-5 with TRBJ2-2; 8 bases fit TRBD1. This CDR3 has 15 residues. With V trimmed by 5 bases and J by 4 bases, 6 bases remained unmatched. From germline, CDR1 is MNHEY and CDR2 SVGAGI. CDR3 region: CASSTGGMATGELFF. The DNA for the CDR3 is TGTGCCAGCAGTACAGGGGGAATGGCCACCGGGGAGCTGTTTTTT.

The rearrangement uses TRBV5-1 and TRBJ2-7, with D possibly matching TRBD1 (5 bases). The CDR3 totals 13 residues. Deletions cut 0 bases from V and 3 bases from J, with 7 bases between. Germline CDR1 SGHRS, CDR2 YFSETQ. The CDR3 DNA sequence: TGCGCCAGCAGCTTGGTTCAGGGCTACGAGCAGTACTTC. It yields the protein CASSLVQGYEQYF.

V usage is TRBV27 and J usage is TRBJ2-2; D ambiguous. CDR1 MNHEY and CDR2 SMNVEV come from the germline V gene (reference sequence). The CDR3 is 14 amino acids. The ends were cut back, 4 bases at V and 1 base at J, with 7 bases in the middle. The CDR3 here is CASSSNWNTGELFF. CDR3 coding DNA: TGTGCCAGCAGTTCGAACTGGAACACCGGGGAGCTGTTTTTT.

This clone was recorded once. The chain employs TRBV28 and TRBJ2-3; TRBD2 agrees at 10 bases. CDR3 size: 15 residues. Germline loops: CDR1 MDHEN, CDR2 SYDVKM. J lost 2 bases, V lost 6 bases, and 5 bases had no gene match. The CDR3 loop reads CASSLTSGNTDTQYF. The CDR3 DNA reads TGTGCCAGCAGCCTTACTAGCGGGAACACAGATACGCAGTATTTT. The complete variable domain, with remaining parts taken from reference TRBV28 and TRBJ2-3, reads DVKVTQSSRYLVKRTGEKVFLECVQDMDHENMFWYRQDPGLGLRLIYFSYDVKMKEKGDIPEGYSVSREKKERFSLILESASTNQTSMYLCASSLTSGNTDTQYFGPGTRLTVL.

V is TRBV28 and J is TRBJ2-4, with D perhaps matching TRBD2 (6 bases). CDR3 length equals 14 residues. The germline gives CDR1 MDHEN, CDR2 SYDVKM. The V end was cut by 3 bases, the J end by 7 bases, with 13 bases between. In DNA, the CDR3 is TGTGCCAGCAGTTTCTCGGGGGTCTGGAACATTCAGTACTTC. The encoded protein is CASSFSGVWNIQYF.

A few counts support this clone. The J gene is TRBJ1-5, the V gene TRBV6-5; 8 bases match TRBD1. The CDR3 runs 15 residues. Per the germline V gene, CDR1 is MNHEY and CDR2 is SVGAGI. V lost 6 bases to trimming and J lost 3 bases; unmatched junction nucleotides: 7. The CDR3 region is CASRTDRGDNQPQHF. CDR3 DNA sequence: TGTGCCAGCAGGACCGACAGGGGCGACAATCAGCCCCAGCATTTT.

The chain combines TRBV10-2 with TRBJ2-3; perhaps TRBD2 as D (5 bases). CDR3 length: 14 residues. Per the germline V gene, CDR1 is WSHSY and CDR2 is SAAADI. Trimming removed 7 bases from V and 1 base from J, with 12 bases in between. For the CDR3, the DNA is TGCGCCAGCATAGGTAGCGTAGGCACAGATACGCAGTATTTT. Translating it yields CASIGSVGTDTQYF.

The chain carries TRBV29-1 and TRBJ2-6; 7 bases align to TRBD1. CDR3 length: 13 residues. Germline lookup yields CDR1 SQVTM and CDR2 ANQGSEA. V trimming: 6 bases; J trimming: 2 bases; junction bases outside the gene matches: 1. CDR3 loop: CSVQGAGANVLTF. The DNA of the CDR3 is TGCAGCGTCCAGGGGGCTGGGGCCAACGTCCTGACTTTC.

The chain is built from TRBV30 and TRBJ2-3; D gene ambiguous. Germline V gene data show CDR1 as GTSNPN and CDR2 as SVGIG (reference sequence). The CDR3 sequence is 12 residues long. The ends were cut back, 2 bases at V and 2 bases at J, with 5 bases in the middle. The CDR3 DNA is TGTGCCTGGAGTTCCCTCACAGATACGCAGTATTTT. Translation gives CAWSSLTDTQYF.

The sample holds one count of this clone. This rearrangement joins TRBV11-2 to TRBJ1-4; 11 bases map to TRBD1. The CDR3 sequence is 16 residues long. CDR1 SGHAT and CDR2 FQNNGV come from the germline V gene. The V gene end was trimmed by 1 base and the J gene end by 8 bases; junction bases not matched to a gene: 6. As DNA, the CDR3 is TGTGCCAGCAGCTTAGTTCTGGGACAGGGGGACGAAAAACTGTTTTTT. It yields the protein CASSLVLGQGDEKLFF.

The chain is built from TRBV7-9 and TRBJ1-1; D is ambiguous. Germline CDR1 is SEHNR and CDR2 is FQNEAQ (reference sequence). The V end lost 1 base, the J end lost 0 bases, and 12 bases lay between the germline ends. The length of the CDR3 is 16 residues. The CDR3 coding sequence is TGTGCCAGCAGCTTAGTCGGTCTACAGCTGAACACTGAAGCTTTCTTT. As protein: CASSLVGLQLNTEAFF.

For the CDR3, the DNA is TGTGCCAGCTCACGCGGGCCAGTATACTACGAGCAGTACTTC. It is translated as CASSRGPVYYEQYF. The chain employs TRBV18 and TRBJ2-7, with D perhaps matching TRBD2 (5 bases). The germline CDR1 and CDR2 sequences are KGHSH and LQKENI. The length of the CDR3 is 14 residues. V lost 4 bases and J lost 3, with 13 bases in between.

The chain combines TRBV9 with TRBJ2-3; the match to TRBD2 covers 7 bases. There are 13 residues in the CDR3. With V trimmed by 7 bases and J by 4 bases, 6 bases remained unmatched. CDR1 SGDLS and CDR2 YYNGEE come from the germline V gene. CDR3: CASRGAGPDTQYF. CDR3 DNA: TGTGCCAGCCGAGGAGCGGGACCAGATACGCAGTATTTT.

The chain links TRBV6-5 to TRBJ2-7; 8 bases align to TRBD2. Losses at the gene ends were 2 bases for V and 5 bases for J; bases not matched to a gene: 8. This CDR3 spans 15 amino acids. Germline V gene lookup returns CDR1 MNHEY and CDR2 SVGAGI. In DNA form, the CDR3 reads TGTGCCAGCAGTTACGGGGCTAGCGGGCGTGACGAGCAGTACTTC. Protein product: CASSYGASGRDEQYF.

As for this clone: This same CDR3 is encoded by further DNA sequences in the sample. The chain is built from TRBV18 and TRBJ1-5; D gene unclear. The CDR3 runs 13 residues. Trimming left V 2 bases short and J 2 bases short, with 4 bases between. The germline V gene has CDR1 KGHSH and CDR2 LQKENI. This CDR3 is CASSPSGNQPQHF. CDR3 nucleotides: TGTGCCAGCTCACCATCCGGCAATCAGCCCCAGCATTTT.

The chain employs TRBV7-2 and TRBJ2-5; TRBD2 aligns across 8 bases. With 1 base clipped from V and 5 bases from J, the junction kept 9 bases outside the gene matches. This CDR3 spans 16 amino acids. Per germline, CDR1 SGHTA and CDR2 FQGNSA. The CDR3 coding sequence is TGTGCCAGCAGCTTAGGGGACCGGGGGGGCAGGGAGACCCAGTACTTC. Amino acids: CASSLGDRGGRETQYF.

V and J are TRBV18 and TRBJ2-3, with D possibly matching TRBD1 (6 bases). The CDR3 consists of 15 residues. The V end lost 2 bases, the J end lost 2 bases, and 11 bases lay between the germline ends. The V gene's germline CDR1 is KGHSH and CDR2 LQKENI. In nucleotides, the CDR3 is TGTGCCAGCTCACCATCGCAGGGGATCACAGATACGCAGTATTTT. Its translation is CASSPSQGITDTQYF.

The table lists this clone with a few counts. V and J are TRBV18 and TRBJ2-7, with 8 bases that match TRBD1. Looked up from germline, CDR1 is KGHSH and CDR2 is LQKENI. J gave up 2 bases and V 6 bases, and 18 bases lay outside the gene matches. The CDR3 consists of 18 residues. CDR3 residues: CASSPGDRGSPFTYEQYF. CDR3 in DNA: TGTGCCAGCTCGCCAGGAGACAGGGGATCCCCTTTTACCTACGAGCAGTACTTC.